What follows are 10 T cell receptor beta chains derived from one specimen sequenced in a study of beta chain features in type 1 diabetes. Their cognate antigens are unknown. Study-level findings and limits: Type 1 diabetes patients had TCRB CDR3s that were shorter (moderately but significantly so) in all four CD4+ subsets.

What was sequenced were expressed TCRB transcripts, since all of the isolated RNA had been reverse transcribed. Measured with immunoSEQ multiplex PCR; TCRdb has only the in-frame clones, and not every one. Among about 130,000 clones, 7.5% to 9.5% were seen once, and the ten largest hold around 0.7%. Sequencing was performed on central memory CD4+ T cells from blood. Receptor source: a man aged 25 to 45 with type 1 diabetes.

This clone showed up just a few times. This chain uses TRBV9 with TRBJ1-6; 8 nucleotides agree with TRBD1. CDR1 and CDR2 from the germline V gene are SGDLS and YYNGEE. This CDR3 has 14 amino acids. V dropped 0 bases and J dropped 7; count of bases not matched to a gene: 0. In DNA, the CDR3 is TGTGCCAGCAGCGTAGACAGGGGGAATTCACCCCTCCACTTT. Translated: CASSVDRGNSPLHF. The whole variable domain, remainder taken from reference TRBV9 and TRBJ1-6, is DSGVTQTPKHLITATGQRVTLRCSPRSGDLSVYWYQQSLDQGLQFLIQYYNGEERAKGNILERFSAQQFPDLHSELNLSSLELGDSALYFCASSVDRGNSPLHFGNGTRLTVT.

V gene TRBV2 combines with J gene TRBJ1-1; 9 bases fit TRBD1. CDR1 is SNHLY, CDR2 FYNNEI, per germline. The CDR3 has 14 residues. Trimming at V came to 3 bases and at J to 9 bases, leaving 8 bases not matched to a gene. The DNA of the CDR3 is TGTGCCAGCAGTGAGACAAGACAGGGGGGTCAAGCTTTCTTT. This gives the protein CASSETRQGGQAFF.

The rearrangement links TRBV28 to TRBJ2-1; 10 bases are shared with TRBD2. V lost 3 bases, J lost 4 bases, and 12 bases stayed unmatched. This CDR3 has 18 residues. Germline CDR1 reads MDHEN; CDR2 reads SYDVKM. The CDR3 bases are TGTGCCAGCAGTTTGACCCGGGGACTACTAGCGGGGTACAATGAGCAGTTCTTC. Amino acids: CASSLTRGLLAGYNEQFF.

This clone turned up a few times. The rearrangement uses TRBV7-3 and TRBJ2-3; 7 bases match TRBD2. Germline V gene sequence: CDR1 SGHTA, CDR2 FQGTGA. After removal of 2 bases from V and 2 bases from J, the junction contained 4 bases not matched to a gene. The CDR3 runs to 15 residues. In DNA, the CDR3 is TGTGCCAGCAGCTTAGCGGGGGTTTACACAGATACGCAGTATTTT. Translated: CASSLAGVYTDTQYF.

This clone turned up a few times. This chain links TRBV29-1 with TRBJ1-1; TRBD1 aligns across 8 bases. Germline trimming cut 6 bases from V and 6 bases from J; bases unmatched to any gene: 9. Germline values: CDR1 SQVTM, CDR2 ANQGSEA. The CDR3 totals 13 residues. This CDR3 is CSVPGQGLSEAFF. The CDR3 DNA is TGCAGCGTACCCGGACAGGGTCTCTCTGAAGCTTTCTTT.

This chain connects TRBV27 to TRBJ1-4; 8 nucleotides align to TRBD1. In germline, CDR1 is MNHEY, CDR2 SMNVEV (reference sequence). The CDR3 loop spans 14 amino acids. Trimming cost V 4 bases and J 5 bases; bases outside gene matches: 3. In nucleotides, the CDR3 is TGTGCCAGCAGTTCTAGACAGGGGAATGAAAAACTGTTTTTT. This codes for CASSSRQGNEKLFF.

The chain carries TRBV6-5 and TRBJ2-5; 12 bases match TRBD2. The CDR3 spans 15 residues. The V gene end was trimmed by 5 bases and the J gene end by 4 bases; junction bases not matched to a gene: 5. Germline V lookup: CDR1 MNHEY, CDR2 SVGAGI. For the CDR3, the DNA is TGTGCCAGCAGTCGTCGACTAGCGGGGGCAGAGACCCAGTACTTC. This gives the protein CASSRRLAGAETQYF.

The chain is built from TRBV5-4 and TRBJ2-7; 7 nucleotides agree with TRBD2. V lost 4 bases, J lost 5 bases, and 12 bases stayed unmatched. Germline V lookup: CDR1 SGHNT, CDR2 YYREEE (reference sequence). There are 15 residues in the CDR3. CDR3 DNA sequence: TGTGCCAGCAGCCAAGTCCTCAGCGGGGAAAACGAGCAGTACTTC. Residues: CASSQVLSGENEQYF.

The rearrangement joins TRBV7-3 to TRBJ1-2; 7 bases align to TRBD1. With 5 bases clipped from V and 2 bases from J, the junction kept 8 bases outside the gene matches. This CDR3 contains 15 residues. Germline assignment: CDR1 SGHTA and CDR2 FQGTGA. The CDR3 region is CASSPYGDRNYGYTF. The CDR3 coding sequence is TGTGCCAGCAGCCCCTATGGGGACAGAAACTATGGCTACACCTTC. The full variable domain, with the rest looked up from reference TRBV7-3 and TRBJ1-2, is GAGVSQTPSNKVTEKGKYVELRCDPISGHTALYWYRQSLGQGPEFLIYFQGTGAADDSGLPNDRFFAVRPEGSVSTLKIQRTERGDSAVYLCASSPYGDRNYGYTFGSGTRLTVV.

J is TRBJ2-5 and V is TRBV5-6, with D perhaps matching TRBD2 (5 bases). The CDR3 spans 13 residues. Trimming stripped 3 bases from V and 5 bases from J, with 11 bases between. The germline CDR1 and CDR2 sequences are SGHDT and YYEEEE. CDR3 in amino acids: CASSYGLVETQYF. The CDR3 DNA reads TGTGCCAGCAGCTATGGACTTGTGGAGACCCAGTACTTC.